These 2 T cell receptor beta chains were sequenced from one sample in a study of blood T cell repertoires in COVID-19. Produced via immunoSEQ multiplex PCR; TCRdb's table is partial and in-frame only. The data hold over 300,000 clones, with 70% to 90% observed a single time. The sequencing sample was made of peripheral blood. These receptors all stem from a human donor in a cohort sampled during active COVID-19.

The chain has TRBV15 and TRBJ2-2; D is perhaps TRBD2 (6 bases). CDR1 and CDR2 (germline): LNHNV, YYDKDF (reference sequence). The length of the CDR3 is 16 residues. The germline V and J ends were trimmed by 0 bases and 3 bases, with 11 bases remaining between them. CDR3 sequence (DNA): TGTGCCACCAGCAGAGATACGGGACTTCACACCGGGGAGCTGTTTTTT. This encodes CATSRDTGLHTGELFF.

The chain is built from TRBV9 and TRBJ2-3, with D possibly being TRBD2 (6 bases). V was shortened by 2 bases and J by 1 base, with 23 bases between the two germline ends. This CDR3 comprises 19 residues. Germline CDR1 and CDR2: SGDLS and YYNGEE. CDR3 residues: CASSVFNPERAWGTDTQYF. The CDR3 bases are TGTGCCAGCAGCGTTTTTAATCCGGAGCGGGCGTGGGGCACAGATACGCAGTATTTT.